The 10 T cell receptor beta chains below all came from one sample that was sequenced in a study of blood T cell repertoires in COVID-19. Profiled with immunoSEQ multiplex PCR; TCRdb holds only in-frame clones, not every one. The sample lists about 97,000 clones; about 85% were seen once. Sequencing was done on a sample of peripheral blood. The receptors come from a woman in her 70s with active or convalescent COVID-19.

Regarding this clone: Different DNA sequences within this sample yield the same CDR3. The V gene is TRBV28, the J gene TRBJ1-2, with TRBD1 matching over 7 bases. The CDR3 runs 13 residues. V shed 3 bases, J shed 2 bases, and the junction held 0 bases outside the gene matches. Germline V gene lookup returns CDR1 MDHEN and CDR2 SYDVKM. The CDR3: CASSLDRNYGYTF. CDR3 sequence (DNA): TGTGCCAGCAGTTTGGACAGGAACTATGGCTACACCTTC.

CDR3 sequence (DNA): TGTGCCAGCAGTCAGACTGACACCGGGGAGCTGTTTTTT. Translating gives CASSQTDTGELFF. The chain couples TRBV28 to TRBJ2-2, with D unresolved. CDR3 length: 13 residues. Trimming shortened V by 5 bases and J by 3 bases, and 7 bases separated the two germline ends. CDR1 and CDR2 from the germline V gene are MDHEN and SYDVKM.

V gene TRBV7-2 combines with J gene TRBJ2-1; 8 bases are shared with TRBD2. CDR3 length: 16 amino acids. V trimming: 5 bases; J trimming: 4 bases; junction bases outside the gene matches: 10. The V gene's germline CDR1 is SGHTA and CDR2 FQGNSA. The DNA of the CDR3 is TGTGCCAGCAGCCGGGCGGTAGCGGGAAAGTACAATGAGCAGTTCTTC. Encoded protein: CASSRAVAGKYNEQFF.

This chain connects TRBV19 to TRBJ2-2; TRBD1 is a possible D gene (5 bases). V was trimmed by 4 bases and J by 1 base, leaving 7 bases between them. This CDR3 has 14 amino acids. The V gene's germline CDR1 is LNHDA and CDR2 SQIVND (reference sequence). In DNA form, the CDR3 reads TGTGCCAGTAGTAACCAGGGGAACACCGGGGAGCTGTTTTTT. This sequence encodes CASSNQGNTGELFF.

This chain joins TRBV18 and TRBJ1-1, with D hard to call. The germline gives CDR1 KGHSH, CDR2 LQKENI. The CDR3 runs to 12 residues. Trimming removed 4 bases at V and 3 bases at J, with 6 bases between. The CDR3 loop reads CASSQRYTEAFF. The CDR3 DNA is TGTGCCAGCTCACAGCGTTACACTGAAGCTTTCTTT.

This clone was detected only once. DNA for the CDR3: TGTGCCAGCAGCTTATTGGAGGGGAGCACAGATACGCAGTATTTT. This gives the protein CASSLLEGSTDTQYF. The rearrangement links TRBV7-9 to TRBJ2-3, with D possibly matching TRBD2 (6 bases). Germline assignment: CDR1 SEHNR and CDR2 FQNEAQ (reference sequence). Trimming took 2 bases from V and 0 from J, leaving 9 bases between them. This CDR3 has 15 amino acids.

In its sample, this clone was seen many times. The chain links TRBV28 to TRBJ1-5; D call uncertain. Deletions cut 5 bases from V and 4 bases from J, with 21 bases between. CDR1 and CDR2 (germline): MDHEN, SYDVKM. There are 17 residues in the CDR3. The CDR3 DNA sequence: TGTGCCAGCAGTGGCACACCGGCGGTAAGAACTAATCAGCCCCAGCATTTT. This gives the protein CASSGTPAVRTNQPQHF.

The CDR3: CASSEGANTYNEQFF. In DNA form, the CDR3 reads TGTGCCAGCAGTGAAGGGGCAAACACATACAATGAGCAGTTCTTC. The chain carries TRBV2 and TRBJ2-1; no firm D call. V lost 1 base to trimming and J lost 4 bases, with 11 bases between them. The length of the CDR3 is 15 residues. Germline CDR1 is SNHLY and CDR2 is FYNNEI.

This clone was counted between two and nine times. CDR3 sequence reads: CASSLGQGLSGSPLHF. In DNA, the CDR3 is TGTGCCAGCAGCCTAGGACAGGGATTAAGCGGTTCACCCCTCCACTTT. The rearrangement links TRBV5-4 to TRBJ1-6; 8 bases match TRBD1. Germline assignment: CDR1 SGHNT and CDR2 YYREEE (reference sequence). The CDR3 totals 16 residues. V gave up 4 bases and J gave up 9 bases; unmatched junction bases: 12.

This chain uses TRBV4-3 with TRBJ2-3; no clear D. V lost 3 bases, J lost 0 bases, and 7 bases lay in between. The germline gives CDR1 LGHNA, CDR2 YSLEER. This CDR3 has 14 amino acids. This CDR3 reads CASSHQKSTDTQYF. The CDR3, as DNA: TGCGCCAGCAGCCACCAAAAAAGCACAGATACGCAGTATTTT.